This T cell receptor beta chain appears in the sequencing data of a study of cytomegalovirus exposure and HLA in healthy donors. Study-wide results and limits: Per a later analysis, HLA-associated TCR beta chains showed more clonal expansion than other, equally common TCR beta chains. The study carried out a later analysis of TCR beta sequences. It associated about 15,000 of them with specific HLA alleles at a false discovery rate of 0.05.

With 6 bases removed from V and 5 bases from J, the gap between germline ends came to 14 bases. The CDR3 is 13 amino acids. From germline, CDR1 is LNHDA and CDR2 SQIVND (reference sequence). As regards this clone: Antigen specificity is unknown.

Vbeta (60) and Jbeta (13) primers were used in the PCR. Generated by immunoSEQ multiplex PCR, the TCRdb table keeps only in-frame clones and is missing some. The sample includes about 170,000 clones. Sequenced: PBMCs. The V gene is TRBV19, the J gene TRBJ2-7, with D possibly TRBD1 on 6 matching bases. The sequence came from a woman under 30 in good health and CMV-seropositive. As DNA, the CDR3 is TGTGCCAGTAGGAACACAGGGTTCGACGAGCAGTACTTC. Translated, it gives CASRNTGFDEQYF.